This T cell receptor (beta chain) was documented in a study of T cell responses to AZD1222 COVID-19 vaccine. Study background: It was second doses at about 4 or about 12 weeks that were pooled.

Points on this clone: Antigen unknown.

The assay was immunoSEQ multiplex PCR, and TCRdb's table has in-frame clones only and misses some. In the table there are around 100,000 clones, around 91% of which are singletons. Overall study results and limits: Variant regions that are unmutated are reportedly the target of nearly half of spike-specific TCRs. A mostly white British donor set with more females was recruited, and clonal diversity was possibly underestimated.

The CDR3 has 12 residues. J was trimmed by 4 bases and V by 6 bases; bases with no gene match: 3. CDR1 and CDR2 from the germline V gene are MNHEY and SVGAGI. This clonotype originated in an adult in good health. Material: peripheral blood, obtained on day 0 of AZD1222 vaccination. The chain is built from TRBV6-5 and TRBJ2-7, with 7 bases that match TRBD1. The DNA of the CDR3 is TGTGCCAGCAGGGACAGGTGGTACGAGCAGTACTTC. This translates into CASRDRWYEQYF.